This T cell receptor beta chain stems from a study of tumor-infiltrating lymphocytes in primary liver carcinoma. This clonotype was counted at least ten times. In addition to blood RNA drawn from unsorted whole blood, germline DNA was extracted. Using a constant-region primer together with ProtoScript II reverse transcriptase, TCR beta cDNA was made from about 500 ng of total RNA. Researchers made the TCR beta libraries by running three nested multiplex PCR rounds with slightly modified ARM-PCR. TCRdb reprocessed the multiplex PCR reads with MiXCR, giving one entry per CDR3 protein. The data hold a few hundred thousand distinct CDR3 sequences, with around three fifths observed a single time. This clonotype was sampled from a young woman with primary liver carcinoma and hepatitis B virus infection. The specimen was peripheral blood.

The DNA of the CDR3 is TGTGCCAGCAGTCTTTCGGGACTAGCGGGCAACTACGAGCAGTACTTC. It specifies CASSLSGLAGNYEQYF. The V call is TRBV6-5, the J call TRBJ2-7; 12 bases match TRBD2. V was pared by 5 bases and J by 3 bases, with 8 bases of the junction left unmatched. This CDR3 region has 16 residues. Germline CDR1 is MNHEY and CDR2 is SVGAGI.